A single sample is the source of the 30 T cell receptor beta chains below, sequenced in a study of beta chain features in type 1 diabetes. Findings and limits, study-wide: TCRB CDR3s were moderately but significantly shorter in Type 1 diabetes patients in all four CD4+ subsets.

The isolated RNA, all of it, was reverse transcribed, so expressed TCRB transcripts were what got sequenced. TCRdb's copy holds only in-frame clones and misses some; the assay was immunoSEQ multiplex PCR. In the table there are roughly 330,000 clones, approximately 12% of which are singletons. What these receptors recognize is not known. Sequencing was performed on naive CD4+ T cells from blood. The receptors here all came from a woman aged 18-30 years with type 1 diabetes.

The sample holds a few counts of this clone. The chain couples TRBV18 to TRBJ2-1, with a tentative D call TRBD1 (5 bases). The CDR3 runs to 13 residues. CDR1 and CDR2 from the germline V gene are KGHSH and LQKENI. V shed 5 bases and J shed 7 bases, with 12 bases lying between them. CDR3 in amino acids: CASSGQKGNEQFF. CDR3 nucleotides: TGTGCCAGCTCAGGGCAAAAGGGGAATGAGCAGTTCTTC.

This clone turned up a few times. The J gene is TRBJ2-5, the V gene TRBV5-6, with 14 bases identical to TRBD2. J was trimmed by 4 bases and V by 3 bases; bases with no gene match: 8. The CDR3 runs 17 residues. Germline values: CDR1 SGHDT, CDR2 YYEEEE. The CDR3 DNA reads TGTGCCAGCAGCTCAGGGACTAGCGGGAGTAGAGGAGAGACCCAGTACTTC. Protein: CASSSGTSGSRGETQYF. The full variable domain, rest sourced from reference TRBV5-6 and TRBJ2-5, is DAGVTQSPTHLIKTRGQQVTLRCSPKSGHDTVSWYQQALGQGPQFIFQYYEEEERQRGNFPDRFSGHQFPNYSSELNVNALLLGDSALYLCASSSGTSGSRGETQYFGPGTRLLVL.

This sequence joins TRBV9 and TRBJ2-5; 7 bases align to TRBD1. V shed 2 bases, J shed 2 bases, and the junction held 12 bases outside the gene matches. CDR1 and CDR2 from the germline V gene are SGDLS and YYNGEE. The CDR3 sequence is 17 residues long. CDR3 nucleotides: TGTGCCAGCAGCGTCTCGCTGTGGGGACAGAGTCAAGAGACCCAGTACTTC. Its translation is CASSVSLWGQSQETQYF.

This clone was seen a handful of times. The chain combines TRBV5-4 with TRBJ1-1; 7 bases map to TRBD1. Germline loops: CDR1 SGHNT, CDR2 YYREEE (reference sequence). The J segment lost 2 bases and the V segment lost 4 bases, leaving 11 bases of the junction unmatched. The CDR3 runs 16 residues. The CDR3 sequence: CASSRDSHMLNTEAFF. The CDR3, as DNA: TGTGCCAGCAGCAGGGACAGCCATATGTTAAACACTGAAGCTTTCTTT.

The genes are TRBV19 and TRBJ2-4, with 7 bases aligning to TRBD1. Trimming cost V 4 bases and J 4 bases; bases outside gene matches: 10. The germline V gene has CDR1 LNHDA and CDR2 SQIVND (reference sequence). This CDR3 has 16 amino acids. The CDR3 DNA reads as TGTGCCAGTAGTACTCATACCGGGACAGAGAAAAACATTCAGTACTTC. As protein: CASSTHTGTEKNIQYF. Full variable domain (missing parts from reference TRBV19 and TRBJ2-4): DGGITQSPKYLFRKEGQNVTLSCEQNLNHDAMYWYRQDPGQGLRLIYYSQIVNDFQKGDIAEGYSVSREKKESFPLTVTSAQKNPTAFYLCASSTHTGTEKNIQYFGAGTRLSVL.

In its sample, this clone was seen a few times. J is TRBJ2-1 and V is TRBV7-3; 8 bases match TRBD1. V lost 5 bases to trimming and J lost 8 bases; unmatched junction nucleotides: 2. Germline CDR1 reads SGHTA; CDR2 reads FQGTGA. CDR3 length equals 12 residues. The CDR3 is CASSGTGYEQFF. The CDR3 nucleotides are TGTGCCAGCAGCGGGACAGGCTATGAGCAGTTCTTC.

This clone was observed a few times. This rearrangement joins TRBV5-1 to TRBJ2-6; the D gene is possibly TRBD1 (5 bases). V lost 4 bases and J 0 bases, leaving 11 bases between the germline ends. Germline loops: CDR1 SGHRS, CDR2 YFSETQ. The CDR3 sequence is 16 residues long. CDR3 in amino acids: CASSPQGDSGANVLTF. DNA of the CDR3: TGCGCCAGCAGCCCCCAAGGGGACTCTGGGGCCAACGTCCTGACTTTC.

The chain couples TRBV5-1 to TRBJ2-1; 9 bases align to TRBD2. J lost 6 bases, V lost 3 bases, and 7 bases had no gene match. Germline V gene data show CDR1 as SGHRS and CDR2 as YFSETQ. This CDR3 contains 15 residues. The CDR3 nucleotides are TGCGCCAGCAGCTATAGTCTAGCGGGGCTCAATGAGCAGTTCTTC. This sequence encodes CASSYSLAGLNEQFF.

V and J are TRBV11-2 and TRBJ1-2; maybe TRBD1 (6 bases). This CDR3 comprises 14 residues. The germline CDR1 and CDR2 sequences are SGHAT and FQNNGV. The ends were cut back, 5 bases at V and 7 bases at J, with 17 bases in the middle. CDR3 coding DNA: TGTGCCAGCAGCCCGAGACGGGGGGCAGGTGGCTACACCTTC. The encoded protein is CASSPRRGAGGYTF.

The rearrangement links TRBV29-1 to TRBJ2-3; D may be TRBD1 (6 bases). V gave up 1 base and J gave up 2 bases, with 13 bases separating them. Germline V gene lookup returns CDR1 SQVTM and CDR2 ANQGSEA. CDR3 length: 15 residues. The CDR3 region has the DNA TGCAGCGTTGAAGTGGGGGCCAGGGTCACAGATACGCAGTATTTT. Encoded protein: CSVEVGARVTDTQYF.

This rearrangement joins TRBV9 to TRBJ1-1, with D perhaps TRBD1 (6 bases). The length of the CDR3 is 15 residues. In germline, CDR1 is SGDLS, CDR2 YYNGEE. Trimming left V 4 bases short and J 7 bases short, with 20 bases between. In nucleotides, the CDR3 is TGTGCCAGCAGCACAACAGGGACATGGTTCGGTGAAGCTTTCTTT. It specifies CASSTTGTWFGEAFF.

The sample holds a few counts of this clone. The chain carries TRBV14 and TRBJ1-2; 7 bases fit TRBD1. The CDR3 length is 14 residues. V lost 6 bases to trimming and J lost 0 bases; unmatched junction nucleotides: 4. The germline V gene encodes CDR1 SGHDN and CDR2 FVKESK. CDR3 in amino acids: CASRGQQSNYGYTF. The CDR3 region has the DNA TGTGCCAGCAGGGGACAGCAGTCTAACTATGGCTACACCTTC.

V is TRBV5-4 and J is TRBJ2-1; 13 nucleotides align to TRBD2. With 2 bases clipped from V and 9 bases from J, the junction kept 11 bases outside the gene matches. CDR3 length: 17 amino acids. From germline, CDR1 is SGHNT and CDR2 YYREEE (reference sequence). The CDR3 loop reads CASSFGGTSGIPPEQFF. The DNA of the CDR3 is TGTGCCAGCAGCTTTGGGGGGACTAGCGGGATCCCCCCTGAGCAGTTCTTC.

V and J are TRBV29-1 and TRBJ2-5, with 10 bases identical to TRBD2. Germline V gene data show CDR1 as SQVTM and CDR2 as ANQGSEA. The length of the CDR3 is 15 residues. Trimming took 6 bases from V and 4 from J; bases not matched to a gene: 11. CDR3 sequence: CSVLPGVAGGETQYF. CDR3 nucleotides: TGCAGCGTCCTCCCGGGGGTAGCGGGAGGAGAGACCCAGTACTTC.

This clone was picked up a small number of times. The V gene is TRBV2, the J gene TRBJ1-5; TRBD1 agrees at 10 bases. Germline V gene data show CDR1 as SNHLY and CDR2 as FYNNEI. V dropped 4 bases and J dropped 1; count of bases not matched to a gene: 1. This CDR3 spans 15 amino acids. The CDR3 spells CASSGQGASNQPQHF. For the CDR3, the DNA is TGTGCCAGCAGTGGACAGGGGGCGAGCAATCAGCCCCAGCATTTT.

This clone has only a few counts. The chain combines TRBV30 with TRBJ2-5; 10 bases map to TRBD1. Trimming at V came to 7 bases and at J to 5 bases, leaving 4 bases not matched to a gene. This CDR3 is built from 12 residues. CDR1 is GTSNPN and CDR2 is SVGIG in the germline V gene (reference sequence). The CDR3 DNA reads TGTGCCTCGACAGGGGGCTGGGAGACCCAGTACTTC. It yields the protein CASTGGWETQYF.

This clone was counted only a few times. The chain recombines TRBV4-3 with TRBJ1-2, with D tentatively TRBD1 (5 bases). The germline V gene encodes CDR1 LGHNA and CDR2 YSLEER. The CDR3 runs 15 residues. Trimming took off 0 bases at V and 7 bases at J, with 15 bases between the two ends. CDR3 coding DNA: TGCGCCAGCAGCCAAGATTATCCAGGGTGGGTTGGCTACACCTTC. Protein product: CASSQDYPGWVGYTF.

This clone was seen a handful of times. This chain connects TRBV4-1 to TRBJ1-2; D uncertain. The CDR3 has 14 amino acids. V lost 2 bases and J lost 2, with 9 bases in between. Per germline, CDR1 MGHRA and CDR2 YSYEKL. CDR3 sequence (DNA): TGCGCCAGCAGCCAATCCGCGGCGAACTATGGCTACACCTTC. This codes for CASSQSAANYGYTF.

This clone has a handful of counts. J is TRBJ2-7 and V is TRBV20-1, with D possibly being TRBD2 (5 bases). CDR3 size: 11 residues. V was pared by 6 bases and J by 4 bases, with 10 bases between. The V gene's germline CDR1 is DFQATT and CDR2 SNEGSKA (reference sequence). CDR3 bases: TGCAGTGCCCGGACTTCTTACGAGCAGTACTTC. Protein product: CSARTSYEQYF.

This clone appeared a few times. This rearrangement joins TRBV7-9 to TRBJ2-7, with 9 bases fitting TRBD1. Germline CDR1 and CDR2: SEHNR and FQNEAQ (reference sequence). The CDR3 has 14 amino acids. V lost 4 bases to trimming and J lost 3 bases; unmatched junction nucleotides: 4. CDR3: CASSWGQGVYEQYF. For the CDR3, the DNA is TGTGCCAGCAGCTGGGGACAGGGAGTCTACGAGCAGTACTTC.

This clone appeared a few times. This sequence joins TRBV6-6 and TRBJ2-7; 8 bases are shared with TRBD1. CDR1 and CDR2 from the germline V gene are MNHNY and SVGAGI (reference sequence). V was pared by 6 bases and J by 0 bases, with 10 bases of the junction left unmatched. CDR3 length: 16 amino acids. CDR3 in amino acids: CASRSLTGEDSYEQYV. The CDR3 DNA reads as TGTGCCAGCAGGTCTTTGACAGGGGAGGACTCCTACGAGCAGTACGTC.

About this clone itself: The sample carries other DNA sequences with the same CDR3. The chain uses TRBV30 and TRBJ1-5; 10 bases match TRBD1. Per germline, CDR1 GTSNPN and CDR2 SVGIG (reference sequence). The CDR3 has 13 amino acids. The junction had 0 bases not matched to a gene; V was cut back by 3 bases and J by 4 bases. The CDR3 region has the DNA TGTGCCTGGAGGGGACAGGGGAATCAGCCCCAGCATTTT. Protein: CAWRGQGNQPQHF.

CDR3 nucleotides: TGTGCCAGCTCACCACCCGGGACTAGCGGTTACGAGCAGTACTTC. Translating gives CASSPPGTSGYEQYF. This sequence joins TRBV18 and TRBJ2-7; 11 bases map to TRBD2. The ends lost 0 bases at V and 4 bases at J; junction bases unmatched: 2. CDR1 is KGHSH and CDR2 is LQKENI in the germline V gene. This CDR3 has 15 residues. Based on the CDR3 plus reference TRBV18 and TRBJ2-7, the full variable domain is NAGVMQNPRHLVRRRGQEARLRCSPMKGHSHVYWYRQLPEEGLKFMVYLQKENIIDESGMPKERFSAEFPKEGPSILRIQQVVRGDSAAYFCASSPPGTSGYEQYFGPGTRLTVT.

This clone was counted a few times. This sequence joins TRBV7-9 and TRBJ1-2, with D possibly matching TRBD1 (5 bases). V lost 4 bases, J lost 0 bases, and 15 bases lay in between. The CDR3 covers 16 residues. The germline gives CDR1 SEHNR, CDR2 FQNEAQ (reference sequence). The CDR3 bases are TGTGCCAGCAGCTCAGAGTGGGGGGGTCCTAACTATGGCTACACCTTC. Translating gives CASSSEWGGPNYGYTF.

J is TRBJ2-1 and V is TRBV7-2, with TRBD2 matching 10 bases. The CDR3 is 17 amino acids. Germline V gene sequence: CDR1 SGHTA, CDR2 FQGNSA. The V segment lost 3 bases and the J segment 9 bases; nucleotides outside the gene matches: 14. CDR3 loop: CASSFTLGAGGPGEQFF. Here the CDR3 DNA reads TGTGCCAGCAGCTTCACCCTTGGAGCGGGAGGGCCGGGTGAGCAGTTCTTC.

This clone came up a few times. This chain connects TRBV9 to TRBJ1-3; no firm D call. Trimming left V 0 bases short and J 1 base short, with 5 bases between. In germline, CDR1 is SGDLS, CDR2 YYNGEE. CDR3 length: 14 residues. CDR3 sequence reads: CASSVERSGNTIYF. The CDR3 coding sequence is TGTGCCAGCAGCGTAGAGAGGTCTGGAAACACCATATATTTT.

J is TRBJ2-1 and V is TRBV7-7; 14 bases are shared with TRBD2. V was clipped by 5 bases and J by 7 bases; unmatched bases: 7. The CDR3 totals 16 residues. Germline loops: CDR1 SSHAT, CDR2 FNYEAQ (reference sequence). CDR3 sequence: CASSPRLAGGPNEQFF. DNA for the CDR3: TGTGCCAGCAGCCCACGACTAGCGGGAGGGCCGAATGAGCAGTTCTTC. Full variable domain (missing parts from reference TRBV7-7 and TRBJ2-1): GAGVSQSPRYKVTKRGQDVTLRCDPISSHATLYWYQQALGQGPEFLTYFNYEAQPDKSGLPSDRFSAERPEGSISTLTIQRTEQRDSAMYRCASSPRLAGGPNEQFFGPGTRLTVL.

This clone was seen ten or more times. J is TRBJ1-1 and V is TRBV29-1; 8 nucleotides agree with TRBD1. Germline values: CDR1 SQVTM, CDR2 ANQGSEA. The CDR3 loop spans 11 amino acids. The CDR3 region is CTGQGNTEAFF. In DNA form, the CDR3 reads TGCACCGGACAGGGGAACACTGAAGCTTTCTTT.

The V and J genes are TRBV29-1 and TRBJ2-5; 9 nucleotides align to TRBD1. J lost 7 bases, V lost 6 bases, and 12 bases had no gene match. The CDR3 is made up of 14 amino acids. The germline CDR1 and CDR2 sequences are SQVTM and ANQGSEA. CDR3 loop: CSVLMDRGPGTQYF. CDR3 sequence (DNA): TGCAGCGTACTTATGGACAGGGGCCCGGGGACCCAGTACTTC.

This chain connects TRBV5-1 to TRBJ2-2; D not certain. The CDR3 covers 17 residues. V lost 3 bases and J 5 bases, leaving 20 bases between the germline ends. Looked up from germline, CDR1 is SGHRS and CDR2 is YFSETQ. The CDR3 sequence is CASSSLRLELRTGELFF. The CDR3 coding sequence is TGCGCCAGCAGCTCCCTTAGACTGGAATTGAGGACCGGGGAGCTGTTTTTT.